Listed here are 4 T cell receptor beta chains from one sample, sequenced in a study of T-cell reconstitution after alpha-beta-depleted transplantation in children. Unique molecular identifiers were used in preparing the TCRbeta library. In TCRdb, the PCR reads were re-called with MiXCR into one record per CDR3 protein. The table records some 120,000 distinct CDR3 sequences, around a tenth of them present only once. Sample: PBMCs, taken before TCRalphabeta/CD19-depleted stem cell transplant. The source of these receptors is a boy younger than 10 with acute lymphoblastic leukemia, due to receive a stem cell transplant.

This clonotype was seen only a few times. This chain uses TRBV9 with TRBJ1-2; the D gene is possibly TRBD1 (6 bases). The CDR3 spans 16 residues. V shed 3 bases and J shed 5 bases, with 20 bases lying between them. Germline-derived CDR1 and CDR2 are SGDLS and YYNGEE. The CDR3 is CASSAIGAGEKYGYTF. The DNA for the CDR3 is TGTGCCAGCAGCGCCATTGGGGCAGGGGAGAAATATGGCTACACCTTC.

DNA of the CDR3: TGTGCCAGCAGTTACTCCGGGAGAGGGGAGACCCAGTACTTC. It encodes CASSYSGRGETQYF. The rearrangement uses TRBV6-5 and TRBJ2-5; D may be TRBD2 (6 bases). The CDR3 loop spans 14 amino acids. Trimming cost V 0 bases and J 5 bases, with 10 bases left between them. Looked up from germline, CDR1 is MNHEY and CDR2 is SVGAGI.

This clonotype was picked up a small number of times. The chain couples TRBV10-3 to TRBJ2-1, with a tentative D call TRBD2 (5 bases). This CDR3 spans 16 amino acids. Germline CDR1 is ENHRY and CDR2 is SYGVKD. V lost 1 base to trimming and J lost 7 bases, with 17 bases between them. The CDR3 loop is CAISELGKEVTNEQFF. The DNA for the CDR3 is TGTGCCATCAGTGAGTTGGGGAAGGAGGTTACGAATGAGCAGTTCTTC.

DNA for the CDR3: TGCGCCAGCAGAACCGGGACTAGCTGGGAGACCCAGTACTTC. Translated, it gives CASRTGTSWETQYF. The V and J genes are TRBV5-1 and TRBJ2-5; 9 positions match TRBD2. V shed 5 bases, J shed 5 bases, and the junction held 7 bases outside the gene matches. This CDR3 has 14 residues. Germline lookup yields CDR1 SGHRS and CDR2 YFSETQ. The full variable domain, rest sourced from reference TRBV5-1 and TRBJ2-5, is KAGVTQTPRYLIKTRGQQVTLSCSPISGHRSVSWYQQTPGQGLQFLFEYFSETQRNKGNFPGRFSGRQFSNSRSEMNVSTLELGDSALYLCASRTGTSWETQYFGPGTRLLVL.